The 22 T cell receptor beta chains presented below share a single source sample, sequenced in a study of shared clonotypes between healthy human individuals. Assay used: immunoSEQ multiplex PCR; TCRdb lists only in-frame clones, some missing. This table has hundreds of thousands of clones, just over 95% appearing once. Sample: memory CD8+ T cells sorted from blood. As to subset: CD45RO+ cells pooled with CCR7-negative TemRA cells. The receptors were sampled from a man aged 25 to 40 in good health.

V and J are TRBV21-1 and TRBJ2-3; TRBD2, the table's D call, was not compared with the DNA. TRBV21-1 is noted as a pseudogene. The CDR3 spans 15 residues. As DNA, the CDR3 is TGTGCCAGCAGCAAACGGGCTAGCGGGACAGATACGCAGTATTTT. Amino acid sequence: CASSKRASGTDTQYF.

In the case of this clone: One end of the junction varies from germline; a read error may be responsible. CDR3 sequence: CASSLARILTASQPQHF. The DNA for the CDR3 is TGTGCCAGCAGCCTAGCAAGGATCCTAACAGCGAGTCAGCCCCAGCATTTT. This sequence joins TRBV7-8 and TRBJ1-5; D remains unclear. Germline V lookup: CDR1 SGHVS, CDR2 FQNEAQ. This CDR3 spans 17 amino acids.

The chain has TRBV28 and TRBJ2-5, with 9 bases fitting TRBD1. The CDR3 has 14 amino acids. Germline V gene lookup returns CDR1 MDHEN and CDR2 SYDVKM. V lost 4 bases and J lost 5; bases outside the gene matches: 5. The CDR3 reads CASSSTGGGETQYF. CDR3 bases: TGTGCCAGCAGTTCTACAGGGGGCGGGGAGACCCAGTACTTC.

The genes are TRBV18 and TRBJ2-5, with a weak D call TRBD1 (6 bases). The ends were cut back, 3 bases at V and 4 bases at J, with 9 bases in the middle. Germline V lookup: CDR1 KGHSH, CDR2 LQKENI. CDR3 size: 13 residues. Here the CDR3 DNA reads TGTGCCAGCTCACCCAGGGGCGGAGAGACCCAGTACTTC. Protein product: CASSPRGGETQYF.

For this clone: At the DNA level, this CDR3 is encoded by other sequences in the same sample as well. The gene calls are TRBV6-1 and TRBJ1-5; D not resolved. The CDR3 is 13 residues long. V was clipped by 3 bases and J by 1 base, with 4 bases between them. CDR1 is MNHNS, CDR2 SASEGT, per germline. CDR3 DNA: TGTGCCAGCAGTGAGGGGAGCAATCAGCCCCAGCATTTT. This encodes CASSEGSNQPQHF.

CDR3: CSTTTGFTEAFF. The CDR3 nucleotides are TGCAGCACTACGACAGGGTTTACTGAAGCTTTCTTT. The V call is TRBV29-1, the J call TRBJ1-1, with TRBD1 identical over 7 bases. CDR3 length equals 12 residues. Germline CDR1 SQVTM, CDR2 ANQGSEA. The junction had 8 bases not matched to a gene; V was cut back by 8 bases and J by 5 bases.

This chain joins TRBV30 and TRBJ1-5; no firm D call. The germline V gene encodes CDR1 GTSNPN and CDR2 SVGIG (reference sequence). The CDR3 has 13 amino acids. V lost 0 bases to trimming and J lost 1 base, with 4 bases between them. DNA of the CDR3: TGTGCCTGGAGTGTGGACAGCAATCAGCCCCAGCATTTT. It yields the protein CAWSVDSNQPQHF.

V is TRBV10-3 and J is TRBJ2-5; 7 bases line up with TRBD2. J lost 4 bases, V lost 4 bases, and 12 bases had no gene match. CDR1 and CDR2 from the germline V gene are ENHRY and SYGVKD. The CDR3 extends over 16 amino acids. CDR3 coding DNA: TGTGCCATCAGTGGGCCTAGCGGTAGTGGGGCAGAGACCCAGTACTTC. It specifies CAISGPSGSGAETQYF.

J is TRBJ2-2 and V is TRBV7-9; D ambiguous. Deletions cut 2 bases from V and 7 bases from J, with 2 bases between. Germline CDR1 SEHNR, CDR2 FQNEAQ (reference sequence). CDR3 length equals 11 residues. CDR3 sequence (DNA): TGTGCCAGCAGCTTACTCGGGGAGCTGTTTTTT. Translating it yields CASSLLGELFF.

In its sample, this clone was seen once. V usage is TRBV2 and J usage is TRBJ1-5; 8 bases fit TRBD1. From germline, CDR1 is SNHLY and CDR2 FYNNEI. The V and J ends lost 4 bases and 3 bases, in that order; junction bases with no gene match: 5. The CDR3 is 15 amino acids. The CDR3, as DNA: TGTGCCAGCAGTGGGACAGGGCAAAACAATCAGCCCCAGCATTTT. It codes for CASSGTGQNNQPQHF. Combining the CDR3 with reference TRBV2 and TRBJ1-5 gives the whole variable domain EPEVTQTPSHQVTQMGQEVILRCVPISNHLYFYWYRQILGQKVEFLVSFYNNEISEKSEIFDDQFSVERPDGSNFTLKIRSTKLEDSAMYFCASSGTGQNNQPQHFGDGTRLSIL.

The table lists this clone with a count of one. The V and J genes are TRBV5-4 and TRBJ2-3, with a possible D match to TRBD1 (5 bases). Germline lookup yields CDR1 SGHNT and CDR2 YYREEE (reference sequence). This CDR3 is built from 16 residues. Trimming stripped 3 bases from V and 2 bases from J, with 16 bases between. CDR3 sequence (DNA): TGTGCCAGCAGCTCGTATTACTCCAGGGTCACAGATACGCAGTATTTT. This codes for CASSSYYSRVTDTQYF.

The V gene is TRBV27, the J gene TRBJ1-5; D is perhaps TRBD1 (6 bases). Trimming took 4 bases from V and 4 from J, leaving 14 bases between them. Germline CDR1 reads MNHEY; CDR2 reads SMNVEV (reference sequence). The CDR3 length is 15 residues. The DNA of the CDR3 is TGTGCCAGCAGTTGGGCAGGGGCTACAAATCAGCCCCAGCATTTT. Its protein is CASSWAGATNQPQHF.

The gene calls are TRBV28 and TRBJ1-4, with D possibly being TRBD1 (6 bases). This CDR3 contains 15 residues. Looked up from germline, CDR1 is MDHEN and CDR2 is SYDVKM. V was cut by 4 bases and J by 10 bases, with 19 bases left in between. CDR3 protein: CASSYMRSQGGKLFF. The CDR3 DNA sequence: TGTGCCAGCAGTTATATGCGATCACAAGGGGGAAAACTGTTTTTT.

The rearrangement links TRBV7-3 to TRBJ2-2, with D hard to call. From germline, CDR1 is SGHTA and CDR2 FQGTGA. This CDR3 region has 12 residues. V shed 5 bases and J shed 3 bases, with 4 bases lying between them. The CDR3 DNA reads as TGTGCCAGCAGCGAACACACCGGGGAGCTGTTTTTT. Its translation: CASSEHTGELFF.

V is TRBV4-1 and J is TRBJ2-2, with 10 positions matching TRBD2. Germline-derived CDR1 and CDR2 are MGHRA and YSYEKL. V trimming: 1 base; J trimming: 4 bases; junction bases outside the gene matches: 9. This CDR3 contains 18 residues. In DNA form, the CDR3 reads TGCGCCAGCAGCCAAGGATCTAGCGGGAGAGGGGGCACCGGGGAGCTGTTTTTT. Encoded protein: CASSQGSSGRGGTGELFF.

In the case of this clone: Other DNA sequences in the same sample also yield this CDR3. The CDR3 DNA reads as TGCGCCAGCAGCTTGGGACAGGGAACCGGGGAGCTGTTTTTT. Amino acids: CASSLGQGTGELFF. The chain employs TRBV5-1 and TRBJ2-2, with 7 bases matching TRBD1. Germline assignment: CDR1 SGHRS and CDR2 YFSETQ. The trim removed 0 bases at V and 5 bases at J, leaving 1 base unmatched. This CDR3 comprises 14 residues.

V and J are TRBV30 and TRBJ1-4; 7 bases line up with TRBD1. CDR3 size: 16 residues. The trim removed 1 base at V and 7 bases at J, leaving 12 bases unmatched. Germline loops: CDR1 GTSNPN, CDR2 SVGIG (reference sequence). The CDR3 DNA follows: TGTGCCTGGAGTGGTGAAACAGGGGTTGCGGGTGAAAAACTGTTTTTT. Translation gives CAWSGETGVAGEKLFF.

The chain recombines TRBV9 with TRBJ2-6; TRBD2 matches at 10 bases. Germline lookup yields CDR1 SGDLS and CDR2 YYNGEE. J was trimmed by 0 bases and V by 0 bases; bases with no gene match: 9. The CDR3 is made up of 20 amino acids. The CDR3: CASSVGGASGRASGANVLTF. CDR3 bases: TGTGCCAGCAGCGTAGGGGGCGCGAGCGGGAGGGCCTCTGGGGCCAACGTCCTGACTTTC.

The chain is built from TRBV5-1 and TRBJ2-3; TRBD2 might be the D (6 bases). The CDR3 is 14 amino acids. V was shortened by 2 bases and J by 1 base, with 8 bases between the two germline ends. Germline V gene lookup returns CDR1 SGHRS and CDR2 YFSETQ. CDR3 protein: CASSFSGGTDTQYF. The CDR3 DNA reads as TGCGCCAGCAGCTTTTCGGGGGGCACAGATACGCAGTATTTT.

This chain connects TRBV19 to TRBJ2-1, with 10 bases matching TRBD2. The CDR3 has 15 amino acids. Losses at the gene ends were 1 base for V and 7 bases for J; bases not matched to a gene: 4. The germline V gene encodes CDR1 LNHDA and CDR2 SQIVND (reference sequence). For the CDR3, the DNA is TGTGCCAGTAGTATAGGAGCGGGAGGGCCTAATGAGCAGTTCTTC. Its protein product is CASSIGAGGPNEQFF.

The CDR3 reads CAWSGSGNTIYF. The CDR3 coding sequence is TGTGCCTGGAGTGGGTCTGGAAACACCATATATTTT. This rearrangement joins TRBV30 to TRBJ1-3; no definite D call. CDR1 and CDR2 (germline): GTSNPN, SVGIG (reference sequence). V shed 1 base and J shed 1 base, with 2 bases lying between them. The CDR3 contains 12 residues.

The chain links TRBV2 to TRBJ2-7; D unclear. CDR1 SNHLY and CDR2 FYNNEI come from the germline V gene. Trimming removed 5 bases from V and 0 bases from J, with 11 bases in between. This CDR3 comprises 14 residues. The CDR3: CASSSAMPSYEQYF. CDR3 nucleotide sequence: TGTGCCAGCAGTTCCGCAATGCCCTCCTACGAGCAGTACTTC.